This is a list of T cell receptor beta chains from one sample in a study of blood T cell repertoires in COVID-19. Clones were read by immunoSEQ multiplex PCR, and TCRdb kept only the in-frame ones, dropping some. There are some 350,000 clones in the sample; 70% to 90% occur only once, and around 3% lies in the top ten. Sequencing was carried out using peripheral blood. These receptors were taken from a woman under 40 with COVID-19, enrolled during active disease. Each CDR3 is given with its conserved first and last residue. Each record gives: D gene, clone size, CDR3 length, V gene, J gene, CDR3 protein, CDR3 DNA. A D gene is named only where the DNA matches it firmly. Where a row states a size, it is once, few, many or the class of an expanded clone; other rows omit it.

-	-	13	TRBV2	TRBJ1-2	CASSEPSTYGYTF	TGTGCCAGCAGTGAGCCCAGTACCTATGGCTACACCTTC
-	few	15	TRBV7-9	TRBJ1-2	CASSSGYGPNYGYTF	TGTGCCAGCAGCTCGGGGTACGGACCGAACTATGGCTACACCTTC
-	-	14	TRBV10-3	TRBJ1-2	CAIRGGDSGYGYTF	TGTGCCATCAGGGGGGGAGATTCGGGATATGGCTACACCTTC
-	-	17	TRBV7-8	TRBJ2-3	CASSQPNLGSGTDTQYF	TGTGCCAGCAGCCAGCCTAACCTAGGATCTGGTACAGATACGCAGTATTTT
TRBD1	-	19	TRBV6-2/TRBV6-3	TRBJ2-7	CASSYPSQGATTVAYEQYF	TGTGCCAGCAGTTACCCTTCTCAGGGGGCGACCACGGTGGCATACGAGCAGTACTTC
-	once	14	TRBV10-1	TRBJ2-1	CASSVLRGADEQFF	TGCGCCAGCAGTGTCTTGCGGGGCGCCGATGAGCAGTTCTTC
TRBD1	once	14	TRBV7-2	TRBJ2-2	CASSSRQGTGELFF	TGTGCCAGCAGCTCTAGACAGGGGACCGGGGAGCTGTTTTTT
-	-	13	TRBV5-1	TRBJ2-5	CASSLRGQETQYF	TGCGCCAGCAGCTTGAGGGGGCAAGAGACCCAGTACTTC
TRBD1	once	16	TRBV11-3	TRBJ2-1	CASSPVGDRGSNEQFF	TGTGCCAGCAGCCCCGTCGGGGACAGGGGTTCCAATGAGCAGTTCTTC
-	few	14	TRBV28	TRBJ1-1	CASSHDRVGTEAFF	TGTGCCAGCAGCCACGACAGAGTGGGCACTGAAGCTTTCTTT
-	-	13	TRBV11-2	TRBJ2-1	CASSSDPGGEQFF	TGTGCCAGCAGCTCGGACCCCGGGGGTGAGCAGTTCTTC
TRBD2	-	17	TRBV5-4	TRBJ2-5	CASSWGGASGRGETQYF	TGTGCCAGCAGCTGGGGTGGGGCTAGCGGGAGAGGAGAGACCCAGTACTTC
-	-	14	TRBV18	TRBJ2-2	CASSRGPNTGELFF	TGTGCCAGCTCACGTGGGCCAAACACCGGGGAGCTGTTTTTT
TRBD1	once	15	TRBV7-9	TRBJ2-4	CASSRDRASGDIQYF	TGTGCCAGCAGCAGGGACAGGGCCTCTGGGGACATTCAGTACTTC
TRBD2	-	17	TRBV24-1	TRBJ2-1	CATSEPTSGRAYNEQFF	TGTGCCACCAGTGAACCCACTAGCGGGAGGGCCTACAATGAGCAGTTCTTC
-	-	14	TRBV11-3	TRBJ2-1	CASSLGARGNEQFF	TGTGCCAGCAGCTTAGGTGCTAGGGGAAATGAGCAGTTCTTC
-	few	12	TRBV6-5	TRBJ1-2	CATKKQGDGYTF	TGTGCCACCAAGAAACAGGGAGATGGCTACACCTTC
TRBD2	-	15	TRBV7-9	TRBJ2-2	CASSSAGGMTGELFF	TGTGCCAGCAGCTCCGCGGGAGGTATGACCGGGGAGCTGTTTTTT
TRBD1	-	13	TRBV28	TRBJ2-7	CASSPGQSYEQYF	TGTGCCAGCAGCCCGGGACAGTCCTACGAGCAGTACTTC
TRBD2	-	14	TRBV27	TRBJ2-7	CASSLRDYSYEQYF	TGTGCCAGCAGCTTGAGGGACTACAGCTACGAGCAGTACTTC
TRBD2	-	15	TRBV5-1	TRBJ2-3	CASASGGRNTDTQYF	TGCGCCAGCGCGAGCGGGGGGCGAAACACAGATACGCAGTATTTT
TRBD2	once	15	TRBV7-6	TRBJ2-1	CASSTGLAGGEEQFF	TGTGCCAGCAGCACGGGACTAGCGGGAGGGGAGGAGCAGTTCTTC
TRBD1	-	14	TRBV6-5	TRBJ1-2	CASSNPGQKYGYTF	TGTGCCAGCAGTAACCCGGGACAGAAGTATGGCTACACCTTC
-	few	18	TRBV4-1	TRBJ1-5	CASSQDDKTVNSNQPQHF	TGCGCCAGCAGCCAAGATGACAAGACAGTAAATAGCAATCAGCCCCAGCATTTT
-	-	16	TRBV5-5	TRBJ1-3	CASSHDLPSSGNTIYF	TGTGCCAGCAGCCATGATTTGCCTAGCTCTGGAAACACCATATATTTT
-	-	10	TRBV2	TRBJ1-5	CASGGQPQHF	TGTGCCAGCGGAGGGCAGCCCCAGCATTTT
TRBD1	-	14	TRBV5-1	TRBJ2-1	CASTRQGPYNEQFF	TGCGCCAGCACCCGACAGGGGCCCTACAATGAGCAGTTCTTC
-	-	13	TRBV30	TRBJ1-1	CAWRTGRNTEAFF	TGTGCCTGGAGGACAGGTAGGAACACTGAAGCTTTCTTT
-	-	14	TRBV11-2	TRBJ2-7	CASSLAPGSYEQYF	TGTGCCAGCAGCTTAGCCCCGGGCTCCTACGAGCAGTACTTC
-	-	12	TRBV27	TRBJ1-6	CASKMGGSPLHF	TGTGCCAGTAAAATGGGGGGGTCACCCCTCCACTTT
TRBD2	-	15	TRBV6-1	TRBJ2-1	CASSAASGSVVEQFF	TGTGCCAGCAGTGCAGCTAGCGGGAGTGTAGTTGAGCAGTTCTTC
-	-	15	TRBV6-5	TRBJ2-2	CASRDYSAGTGELFF	TGTGCCAGCAGAGACTACTCGGCGGGCACCGGGGAGCTGTTTTTT
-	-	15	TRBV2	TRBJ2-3	CASSEETGVGDTQYF	TGTGCCAGCAGTGAAGAGACGGGGGTGGGGGATACGCAGTATTTT
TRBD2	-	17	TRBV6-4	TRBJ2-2	CASRPGLAGAGTGELFF	TGTGCCAGCAGACCGGGACTAGCGGGCGCGGGAACCGGGGAGCTGTTTTTT
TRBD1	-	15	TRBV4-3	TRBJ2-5	CASSYRTGELETQYF	TGCGCCAGCAGCTACAGGACAGGGGAGTTGGAGACCCAGTACTTC
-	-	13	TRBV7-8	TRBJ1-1	CASSLERGTEAFF	TGTGCCAGCAGCTTAGAGAGAGGGACTGAAGCTTTCTTT
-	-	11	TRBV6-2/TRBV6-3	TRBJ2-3	CASSQLDTQYF	TGTGCCAGCAGCCAACTAGATACGCAGTATTTT
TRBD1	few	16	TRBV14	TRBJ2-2	CASSRMGTGNTGELFF	TGTGCCAGCAGCCGAATGGGGACAGGGAACACCGGGGAGCTGTTTTTT
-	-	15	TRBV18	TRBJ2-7	CASSPLETGGDEQYF	TGTGCCAGCTCACCACTTGAGACGGGGGGCGATGAGCAGTACTTC
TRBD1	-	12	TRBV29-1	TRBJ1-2	CSTRQGLIGYTF	TGCAGCACCAGACAGGGCCTTATTGGCTACACCTTC